Sequencing of this T cell receptor (beta chain) was carried out in a study of CD8 T cells in Susac syndrome. RNA was extracted with the RNeasy kit, and a quantity of roughly 0.45 to 1 ug was reverse transcribed using random hexamers. TCRdb reprocessed the immunoSEQ multiplex PCR reads with MiXCR, giving one entry per CDR3 protein. The top ten clones hold roughly 0.088% of a sample with 150,000 to 250,000 distinct CDR3 sequences, nearly 95% of them seen once. The CDR3 is made up of 11 amino acids. V was clipped by 2 bases and J by 6 bases, with 6 bases between them. The germline CDR1 and CDR2 sequences are GTSNPN and SVGIG (reference sequence).

The sequenced sample consisted of CD4+ T cells from PBMCs. The TCR originated in a human donor with multiple sclerosis. The chain uses TRBV30 and TRBJ2-3; no reliable D call. The chain's CDR3 is CAWSIHDTQYF. DNA of the CDR3: TGTGCCTGGAGTATCCACGATACGCAGTATTTT.